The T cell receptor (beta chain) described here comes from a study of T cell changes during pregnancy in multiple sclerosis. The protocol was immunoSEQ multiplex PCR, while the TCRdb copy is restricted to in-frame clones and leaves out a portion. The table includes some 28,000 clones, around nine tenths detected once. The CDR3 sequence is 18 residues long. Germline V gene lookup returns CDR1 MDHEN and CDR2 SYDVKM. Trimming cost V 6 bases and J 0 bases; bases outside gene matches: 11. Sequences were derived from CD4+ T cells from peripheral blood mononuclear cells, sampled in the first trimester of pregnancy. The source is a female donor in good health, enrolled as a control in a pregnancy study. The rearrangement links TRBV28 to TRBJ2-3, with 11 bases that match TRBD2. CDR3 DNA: TGTGCCAGCAGCCCCGCCGGGCTAGCGGGAGGTAGCACAGATACGCAGTATTTT. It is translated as CASSPAGLAGGSTDTQYF.